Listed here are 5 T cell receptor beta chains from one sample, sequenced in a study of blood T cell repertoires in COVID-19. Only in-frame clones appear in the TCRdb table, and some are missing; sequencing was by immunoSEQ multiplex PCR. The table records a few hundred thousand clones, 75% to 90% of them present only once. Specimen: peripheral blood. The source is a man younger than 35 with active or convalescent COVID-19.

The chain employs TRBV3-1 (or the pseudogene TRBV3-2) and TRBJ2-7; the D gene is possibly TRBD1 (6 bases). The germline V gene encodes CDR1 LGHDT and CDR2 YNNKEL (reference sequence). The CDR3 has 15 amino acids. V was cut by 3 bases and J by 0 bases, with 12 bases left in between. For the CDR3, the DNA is TGTGCCAGCAGCCACGGACAGAATTACTCCTACGAGCAGTACTTC. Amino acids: CASSHGQNYSYEQYF.

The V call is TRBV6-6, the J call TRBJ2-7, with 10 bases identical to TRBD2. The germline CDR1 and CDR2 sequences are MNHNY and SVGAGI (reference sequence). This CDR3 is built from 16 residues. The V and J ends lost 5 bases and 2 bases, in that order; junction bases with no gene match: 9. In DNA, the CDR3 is TGTGCCAGCAGTGGGTTAGCGGGGGGACCCCCCTACGAGCAGTACTTC. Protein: CASSGLAGGPPYEQYF.

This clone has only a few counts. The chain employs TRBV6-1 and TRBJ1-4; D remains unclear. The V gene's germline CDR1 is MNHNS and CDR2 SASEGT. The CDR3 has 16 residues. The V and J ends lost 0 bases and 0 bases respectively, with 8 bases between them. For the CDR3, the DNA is TGTGCCAGCAGTGAAGCATCGAGGGCAACTAATGAAAAACTGTTTTTT. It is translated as CASSEASRATNEKLFF.

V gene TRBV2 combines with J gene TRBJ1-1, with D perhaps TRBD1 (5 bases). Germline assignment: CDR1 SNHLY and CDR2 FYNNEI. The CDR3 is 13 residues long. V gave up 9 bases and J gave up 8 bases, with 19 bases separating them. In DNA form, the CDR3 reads TGTGCCAGGACGAGGGGAGGTGGGGCAGAAGCTTTCTTT. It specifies CARTRGGGAEAFF.

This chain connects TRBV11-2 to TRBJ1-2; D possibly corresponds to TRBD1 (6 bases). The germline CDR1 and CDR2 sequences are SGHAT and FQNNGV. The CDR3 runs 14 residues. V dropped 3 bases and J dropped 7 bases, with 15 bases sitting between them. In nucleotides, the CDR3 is TGTGCCAGCAGCTTCGGAGACAGGCTTTCTGGCTACACCTTC. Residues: CASSFGDRLSGYTF. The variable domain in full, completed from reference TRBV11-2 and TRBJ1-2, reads EAGVAQSPRYKIIEKRQSVAFWCNPISGHATLYWYQQILGQGPKLLIQFQNNGVVDDSQLPKDRFSAERLKGVDSTLKIQPAKLEDSAVYLCASSFGDRLSGYTFGSGTRLTVV.